The clone carrying this T cell receptor (beta chain) was counted at least ten times. As healthy controls, volunteers from a blood bank in Maryland, USA, were used. TCRdb reanalysed the 5' RACE reads using MiXCR and keeps one entry per CDR3 protein. The sample holds tens of thousands of distinct CDR3 sequences, around 14% seen once. This record comes from a study of neurological immune-mediated disorders. The receptor was isolated from a woman aged 50 to 60 in good health. Sequencing was carried out using PBMCs.

Written as DNA, the CDR3 is TGTGCCAGCAGCCTCGGACTAGCGGGACGAAATGAGCAGTTCTTC. It is translated as CASSLGLAGRNEQFF. This rearrangement joins TRBV7-3 to TRBJ2-1; 12 positions agree with TRBD2. The germline V gene encodes CDR1 SGHTA and CDR2 FQGTGA. Trimming removed 5 bases from V and 7 bases from J; junction bases left unmatched: 6. The CDR3 has 15 amino acids.